One and the same sample provided the 21 T cell receptor beta chains below, sequenced in a study of T cells after yellow fever vaccination. TCRdb redid the calling of the 5' RACE reads with MiXCR, one entry per CDR3 protein. Of 150,000 to 200,000 distinct CDR3 sequences in the sample, approximately 9.9% were seen once. Sequencing was performed on CD8+ T cells sorted from PBMCs, taken 15 days after the yellow fever booster vaccination. The receptors shown here come from a man aged 18 to 35 who received the YFV17D yellow fever vaccine.

This chain connects TRBV30 to TRBJ1-1; D unclear. This CDR3 region has 12 residues. V was pared by 0 bases and J by 5 bases, with 7 bases between. Germline V gives CDR1 GTSNPN, CDR2 SVGIG (reference sequence). The CDR3, as DNA: TGTGCCTGGAGTGTACAAGGAACTGAAGCTTTCTTT. It specifies CAWSVQGTEAFF. The whole variable domain, remainder taken from reference TRBV30 and TRBJ1-1, is SQTIHQWPATLVQPVGSPLSLECTVEGTSNPNLYWYRQAAGRGLQLLFYSVGIGQISSEVPQNLSASRPQDRQFILSSKKLLLSDSGFYLCAWSVQGTEAFFGQGTRLTVV.

This clonotype has just a few counts. V usage is TRBV7-3 and J usage is TRBJ2-1; 9 bases fit TRBD2. Germline V CDR1 and CDR2: SGHTA, FQGTGA. With V trimmed by 2 bases and J by 8 bases, 10 bases remained unmatched. This CDR3 has 16 residues. The CDR3 nucleotides read TGTGCCAGCAGCTTAGGTCTGGGGACTAGCTTGGATGAGCAGTTCTTC. Translation gives CASSLGLGTSLDEQFF.

This clonotype came up many times. The chain carries TRBV6-2 or TRBV6-3 and TRBJ2-5, with TRBD1 as a possible D gene (5 bases). Per the germline V gene, CDR1 is MNHEY and CDR2 is SVGEGT. This CDR3 has 15 residues. V lost 5 bases to trimming and J lost 2 bases, with 15 bases between them. In DNA, the CDR3 is TGTGCCAGCAGTGACCTCAGACAGATGCAAGAGACCCAGTACTTC. This gives the protein CASSDLRQMQETQYF.

This clonotype was picked up a small number of times. The rearrangement joins TRBV6-5 to TRBJ1-2, with D possibly matching TRBD1 (5 bases). The CDR3 contains 12 residues. Germline loops: CDR1 MNHEY, CDR2 SVGAGI. V was clipped by 6 bases and J by 11 bases, with 16 bases between them. The CDR3 bases are TGTGCCAGCAGCCCGGGGCCTGCCGATTACACCTTC. It translates to CASSPGPADYTF.

This chain links TRBV19 with TRBJ2-3, with D maybe TRBD2 (5 bases). The CDR3 is made up of 15 amino acids. CDR1 LNHDA and CDR2 SQIVND come from the germline V gene (reference sequence). V was cut by 4 bases and J by 5 bases, with 16 bases left in between. The CDR3 region is CASSTLGGWKDTQYF. CDR3 in DNA: TGTGCCAGTAGTACCCTTGGCGGGTGGAAAGATACGCAGTATTTT. Full variable domain (remainder filled in from reference TRBV19 and TRBJ2-3): DGGITQSPKYLFRKEGQNVTLSCEQNLNHDAMYWYRQDPGQGLRLIYYSQIVNDFQKGDIAEGYSVSREKKESFPLTVTSAQKNPTAFYLCASSTLGGWKDTQYFGPGTRLTVL.

As regards this clonotype: A read error may produce the germline difference seen at one junction end. The chain is built from TRBV5-1 and TRBJ1-1; 9 nucleotides line up with TRBD1. The CDR3 contains 15 residues. Germline assignment: CDR1 SGHRS and CDR2 YFSETQ. The CDR3 DNA is TGCGCCAGCAGCTTGGCTGGACAGGGGAACAGTGAAGCTTTCTTT. Translating it yields CASSLAGQGNSEAFF.

This chain uses TRBV11-2 with TRBJ1-1, with D unresolved. CDR1 and CDR2 from the germline V gene are SGHAT and FQNNGV. CDR3 size: 15 residues. Trimming stripped 3 bases from V and 1 base from J, with 12 bases between. The CDR3 spells CASSFSGGANTEAFF. CDR3 sequence (DNA): TGTGCCAGCAGCTTCTCAGGCGGAGCGAACACTGAAGCTTTCTTT.

This clonotype showed up just a few times. The chain links TRBV6-4 to TRBJ2-1; D remains ambiguous. The CDR3 loop spans 12 amino acids. The ends were cut back, 2 bases at V and 7 bases at J, with 6 bases in the middle. Germline-derived CDR1 and CDR2 are MRHNA and SNTAGT. CDR3 sequence reads: CASSDRDNEQFF. The CDR3 DNA reads as TGTGCCAGCAGTGACAGGGATAATGAGCAGTTCTTC.

This clonotype was observed a few times. This chain joins TRBV6-1 and TRBJ2-1; 7 bases fit TRBD1. Germline V gene sequence: CDR1 MNHNS, CDR2 SASEGT. This CDR3 contains 15 residues. V lost 3 bases to trimming and J lost 3 bases; unmatched junction nucleotides: 5. The CDR3 sequence: CASSDPGQIYNEQFF. The DNA of the CDR3 is TGTGCCAGCAGTGACCCGGGACAGATCTACAATGAGCAGTTCTTC.

This clonotype was found a few times. This chain links TRBV29-1 with TRBJ2-7; D is perhaps TRBD2 (7 bases). Germline assignment: CDR1 SQVTM and CDR2 ANQGSEA. The CDR3 totals 12 residues. V was shortened by 6 bases and J by 6 bases, with 15 bases between the two germline ends. CDR3 sequence reads: CSVGWGGREQYF. CDR3 nucleotide sequence: TGCAGCGTAGGATGGGGGGGGCGCGAGCAGTACTTC.

The V and J genes are TRBV7-9 and TRBJ2-5, with 7 bases aligning to TRBD1. This CDR3 contains 14 residues. V lost 5 bases and J lost 2; bases outside the gene matches: 5. CDR1 and CDR2 from the germline V gene are SEHNR and FQNEAQ (reference sequence). As DNA, the CDR3 is TGTGCCAGCAGCCAAGTCAGGGGGCAAGAGACCCAGTACTTC. It encodes CASSQVRGQETQYF.

Of note for this clonotype: This could be a read error, since a much larger clone is one nucleotide away. The chain employs TRBV7-3 and TRBJ2-1; D may be TRBD2 (6 bases). The V end lost 3 bases, the J end lost 3 bases, and 6 bases lay between the germline ends. The CDR3 sequence is 13 residues long. The germline V gene has CDR1 SGHTA and CDR2 FQGTGA. The CDR3 is CASSLGLYNEQFF. CDR3 sequence (DNA): TGTGCCAGCAGCTTGGGACTCTACAATGAGCAGTTCTTC.

V usage is TRBV19 and J usage is TRBJ2-1, with D tentatively TRBD2 (6 bases). CDR1 is LNHDA and CDR2 is SQIVND in the germline V gene (reference sequence). The CDR3 runs to 16 residues. V dropped 0 bases and J dropped 10 bases, with 19 bases sitting between them. The CDR3 DNA reads TGTGCCAGTAGTATAGATCTATGGGGCAGCGGAGGGGAGCAGTTCTTC. This gives the protein CASSIDLWGSGGEQFF.

This clonotype was detected a few times. The genes are TRBV25-1 and TRBJ1-1; D gene unclear. This CDR3 has 15 residues. CDR1 MGHDK and CDR2 SYGVNS come from the germline V gene. V lost 5 bases to trimming and J lost 3 bases, with 16 bases between them. This CDR3 reads CASSLSAFGDTEAFF. The CDR3 nucleotides read TGTGCCAGCAGTCTATCGGCGTTTGGGGACACTGAAGCTTTCTTT.

This clonotype appeared a few times. The J gene is TRBJ2-7, the V gene TRBV20-1; D is unresolved. The CDR3 covers 9 residues. V gave up 5 bases and J gave up 12 bases, with 11 bases separating them. Germline assignment: CDR1 DFQATT and CDR2 SNEGSKA (reference sequence). The CDR3 DNA is TGCAGTGCTCCCCGGACCCCGTACTTC. Protein sequence: CSAPRTPYF.

V is TRBV25-1 and J is TRBJ2-7; D is perhaps TRBD2 (5 bases). Germline V CDR1 and CDR2: MGHDK, SYGVNS. V was pared by 7 bases and J by 5 bases, with 18 bases between. The CDR3 length is 14 residues. The CDR3 nucleotides read TGTGCCAGCACCCTAGCACCCAGCGGCGACGAGCAGTACGTC. Protein sequence: CASTLAPSGDEQYV.

This clonotype was recorded at least ten times. This chain connects TRBV7-9 to TRBJ2-1, with D perhaps TRBD1 (5 bases). The CDR3 covers 15 residues. Germline CDR1 SEHNR, CDR2 FQNEAQ (reference sequence). With 4 bases removed from V and 8 bases from J, the gap between germline ends came to 18 bases. CDR3 residues: CASSSEVAGFDEQFF. CDR3 nucleotides: TGTGCCAGCAGCTCAGAGGTGGCAGGGTTCGATGAGCAGTTCTTC.

In this sample, this clonotype turned up many times. This rearrangement joins TRBV9 to TRBJ2-1; TRBD2 might be the D (5 bases). The CDR3 covers 11 residues. V was clipped by 4 bases and J by 11 bases, with 10 bases between them. Germline V CDR1 and CDR2: SGDLS, YYNGEE. The CDR3 coding sequence is TGTGCCAGCAGCCTCCGGGAACAGCAGTTCTTC. The encoded protein is CASSLREQQFF.

The rearrangement joins TRBV11-2 to TRBJ2-2; 10 bases agree with TRBD1. Germline CDR1 is SGHAT and CDR2 is FQNNGV. The CDR3 covers 18 residues. V gave up 5 bases and J gave up 1 base; unmatched junction bases: 10. The CDR3: CASSDSLGQGENTGELFF. CDR3 nucleotides: TGTGCCAGCAGCGACTCTCTCGGACAGGGGGAGAACACCGGGGAGCTGTTTTTT.

This clonotype was counted between two and nine times. The J gene is TRBJ2-2, the V gene TRBV7-2; 10 positions match TRBD1. Germline loops: CDR1 SGHTA, CDR2 FQGNSA. The CDR3 runs 15 residues. V was pared by 5 bases and J by 4 bases, with 4 bases of the junction left unmatched. CDR3 bases: TGTGCCAGCAGCCCCGGGACAGGGGTCACCGGGGAGCTGTTTTTT. Translated: CASSPGTGVTGELFF.

The genes are TRBV27 and TRBJ2-3; 8 bases align to TRBD2. V shed 7 bases, J shed 7 bases, and the junction held 10 bases outside the gene matches. Germline V gene sequence: CDR1 MNHEY, CDR2 SMNVEV (reference sequence). There are 14 residues in the CDR3. The CDR3 here is CASTHRGGLNTQYF. DNA of the CDR3: TGTGCCAGCACACATCGGGGGGGCCTAAATACGCAGTATTTT.